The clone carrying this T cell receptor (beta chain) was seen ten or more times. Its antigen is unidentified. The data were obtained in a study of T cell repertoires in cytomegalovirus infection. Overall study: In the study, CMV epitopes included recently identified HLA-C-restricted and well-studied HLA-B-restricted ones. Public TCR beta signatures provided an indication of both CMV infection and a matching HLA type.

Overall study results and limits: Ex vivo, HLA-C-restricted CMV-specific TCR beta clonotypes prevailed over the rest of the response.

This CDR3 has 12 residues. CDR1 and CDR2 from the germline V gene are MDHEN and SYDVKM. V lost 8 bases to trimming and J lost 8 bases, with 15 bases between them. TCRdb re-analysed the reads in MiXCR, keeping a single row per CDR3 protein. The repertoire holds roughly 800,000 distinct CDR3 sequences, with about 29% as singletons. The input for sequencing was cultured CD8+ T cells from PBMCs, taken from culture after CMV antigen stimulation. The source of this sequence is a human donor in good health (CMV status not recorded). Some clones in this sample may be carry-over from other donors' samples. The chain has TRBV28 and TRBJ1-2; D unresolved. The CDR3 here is CASGRDPRGYTF. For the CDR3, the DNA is TGTGCCAGCGGACGGGATCCGAGGGGCTACACCTTC.